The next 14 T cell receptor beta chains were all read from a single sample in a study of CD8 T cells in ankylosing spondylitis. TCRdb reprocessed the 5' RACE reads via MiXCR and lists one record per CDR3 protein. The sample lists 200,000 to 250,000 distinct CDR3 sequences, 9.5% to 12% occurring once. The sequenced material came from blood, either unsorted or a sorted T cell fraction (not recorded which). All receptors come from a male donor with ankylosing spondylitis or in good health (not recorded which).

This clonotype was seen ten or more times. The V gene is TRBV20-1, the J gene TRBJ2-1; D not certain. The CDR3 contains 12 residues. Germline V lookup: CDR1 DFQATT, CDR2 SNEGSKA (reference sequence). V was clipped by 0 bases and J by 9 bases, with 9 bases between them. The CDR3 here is CSARDLGIEQFF. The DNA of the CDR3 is TGCAGTGCTAGAGATTTGGGTATTGAGCAGTTCTTC.

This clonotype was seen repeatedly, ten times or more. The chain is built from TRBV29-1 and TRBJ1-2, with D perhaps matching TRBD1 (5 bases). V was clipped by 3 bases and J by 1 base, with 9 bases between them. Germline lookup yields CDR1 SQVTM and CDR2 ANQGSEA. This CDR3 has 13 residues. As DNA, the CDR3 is TGCAGCGTTGACGACAGAGTTAACTATGGCTACACCTTC. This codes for CSVDDRVNYGYTF. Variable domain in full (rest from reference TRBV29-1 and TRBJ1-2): SAVISQKPSRDICQRGTSLTIQCQVDSQVTMMFWYRQQPGQSLTLIATANQGSEATYESGFVIDKFPISRPNLTFSTLTVSNMSPEDSSIYLCSVDDRVNYGYTFGSGTRLTVV.

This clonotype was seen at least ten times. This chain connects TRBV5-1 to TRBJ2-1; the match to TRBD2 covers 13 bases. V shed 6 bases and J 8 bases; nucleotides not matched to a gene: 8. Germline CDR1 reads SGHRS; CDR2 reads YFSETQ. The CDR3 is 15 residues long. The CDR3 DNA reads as TGCGCCAGCAATTTGGGACTAGCGGGGAGCCATGAGCAGTTCTTC. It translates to CASNLGLAGSHEQFF.

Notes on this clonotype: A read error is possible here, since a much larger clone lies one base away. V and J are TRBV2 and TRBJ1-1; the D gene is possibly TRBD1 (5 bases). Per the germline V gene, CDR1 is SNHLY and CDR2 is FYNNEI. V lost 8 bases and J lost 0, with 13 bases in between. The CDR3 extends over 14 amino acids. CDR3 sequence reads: CASLGHAMNTEAFF. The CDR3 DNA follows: TGTGCCAGCCTAGGACACGCGATGAACACTGAAGCTTTCTTT.

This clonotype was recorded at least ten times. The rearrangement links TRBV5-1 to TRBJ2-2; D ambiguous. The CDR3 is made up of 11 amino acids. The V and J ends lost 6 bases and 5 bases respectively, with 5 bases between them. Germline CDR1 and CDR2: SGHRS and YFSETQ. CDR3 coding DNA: TGCGCCAGCACCGGGACCGGGGAGCTGTTTTTT. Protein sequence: CASTGTGELFF.

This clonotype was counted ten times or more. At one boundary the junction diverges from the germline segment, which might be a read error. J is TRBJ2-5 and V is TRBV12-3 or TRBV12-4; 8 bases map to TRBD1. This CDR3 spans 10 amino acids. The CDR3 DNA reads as TGTGCCAGCAGACCCGACAGGGGTCGTTTC. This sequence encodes CASRPDRGRF.

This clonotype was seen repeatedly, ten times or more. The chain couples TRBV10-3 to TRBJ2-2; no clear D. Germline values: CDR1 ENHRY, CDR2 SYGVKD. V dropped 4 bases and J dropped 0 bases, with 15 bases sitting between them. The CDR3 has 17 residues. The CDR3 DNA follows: TGTGCCATCAGTGGGAGACGGAGTTCACCGAACACCGGGGAGCTGTTTTTT. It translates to CAISGRRSSPNTGELFF.

Here the CDR3 reads CASSVTGTLEAFF. DNA for the CDR3: TGTGCCAGCAGTGTCACCGGGACACTAGAAGCTTTCTTT. The rearrangement joins TRBV6-1 to TRBJ1-1; TRBD1 is a possible D gene (6 bases). The V and J ends lost 4 bases and 8 bases respectively, with 14 bases between them. Germline V gives CDR1 MNHNS, CDR2 SASEGT. The CDR3 has 13 amino acids.

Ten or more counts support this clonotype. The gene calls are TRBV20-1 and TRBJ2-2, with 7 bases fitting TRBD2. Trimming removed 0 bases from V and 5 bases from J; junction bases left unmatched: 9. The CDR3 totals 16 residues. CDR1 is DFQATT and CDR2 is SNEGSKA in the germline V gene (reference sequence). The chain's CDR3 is CSARDPSLAVTGELFF. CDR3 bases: TGCAGTGCTAGAGATCCTTCGCTAGCGGTAACCGGGGAGCTGTTTTTT.

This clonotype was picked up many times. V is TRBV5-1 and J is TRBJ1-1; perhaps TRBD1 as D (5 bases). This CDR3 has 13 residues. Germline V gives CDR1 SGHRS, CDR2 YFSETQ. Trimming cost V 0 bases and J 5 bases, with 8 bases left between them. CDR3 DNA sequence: TGCGCCAGCAGCTTGGAGGGGAGGACTGAAGCTTTCTTT. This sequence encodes CASSLEGRTEAFF.

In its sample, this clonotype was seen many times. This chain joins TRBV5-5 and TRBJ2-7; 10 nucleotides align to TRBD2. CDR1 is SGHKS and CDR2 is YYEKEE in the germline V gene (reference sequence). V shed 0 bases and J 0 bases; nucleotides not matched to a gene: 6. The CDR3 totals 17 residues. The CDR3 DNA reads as TGTGCCAGCAGCTTGGCCGCTGGGACTAGCGACTCCTACGAGCAGTACTTC. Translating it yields CASSLAAGTSDSYEQYF.

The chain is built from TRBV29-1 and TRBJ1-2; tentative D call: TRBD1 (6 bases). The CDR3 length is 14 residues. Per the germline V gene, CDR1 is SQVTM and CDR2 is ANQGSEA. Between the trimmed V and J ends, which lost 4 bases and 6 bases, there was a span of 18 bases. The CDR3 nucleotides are TGCAGCGTTGTTTCAGGACAGTCGGATAATGGCTACACCTTC. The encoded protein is CSVVSGQSDNGYTF.

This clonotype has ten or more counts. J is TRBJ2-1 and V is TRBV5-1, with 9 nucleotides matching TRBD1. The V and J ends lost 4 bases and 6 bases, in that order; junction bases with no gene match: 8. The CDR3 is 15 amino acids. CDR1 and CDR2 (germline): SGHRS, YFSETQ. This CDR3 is CASSAGTGFSNEQFF. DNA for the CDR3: TGCGCCAGCAGCGCCGGGACAGGGTTCAGCAATGAGCAGTTCTTC.

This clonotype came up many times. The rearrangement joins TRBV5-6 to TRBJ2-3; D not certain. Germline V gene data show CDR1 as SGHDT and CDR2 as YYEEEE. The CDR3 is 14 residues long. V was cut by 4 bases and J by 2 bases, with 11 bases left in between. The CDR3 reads CASSPVSDTDTQYF. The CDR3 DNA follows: TGTGCCAGCAGCCCCGTATCGGACACAGATACGCAGTATTTT.